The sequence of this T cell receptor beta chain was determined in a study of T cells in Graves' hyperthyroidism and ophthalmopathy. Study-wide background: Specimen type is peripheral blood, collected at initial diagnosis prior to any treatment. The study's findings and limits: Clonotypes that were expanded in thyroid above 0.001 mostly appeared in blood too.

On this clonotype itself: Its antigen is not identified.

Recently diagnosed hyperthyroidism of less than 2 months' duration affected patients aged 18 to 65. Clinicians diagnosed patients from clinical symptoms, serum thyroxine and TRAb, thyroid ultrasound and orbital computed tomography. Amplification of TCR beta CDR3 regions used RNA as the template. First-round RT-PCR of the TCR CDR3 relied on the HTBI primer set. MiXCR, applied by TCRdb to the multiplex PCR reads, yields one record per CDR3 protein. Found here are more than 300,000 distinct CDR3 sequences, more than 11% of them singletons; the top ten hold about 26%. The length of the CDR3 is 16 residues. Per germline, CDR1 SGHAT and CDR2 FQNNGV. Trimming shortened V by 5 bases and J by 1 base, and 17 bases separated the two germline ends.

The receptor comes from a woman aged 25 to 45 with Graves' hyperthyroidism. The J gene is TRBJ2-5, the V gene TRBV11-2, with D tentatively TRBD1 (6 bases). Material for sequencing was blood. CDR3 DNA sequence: TGTGCCAGCAGCCCCACGGGACACTGGATCCAAGAGACCCAGTACTTC. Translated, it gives CASSPTGHWIQETQYF.